This T cell receptor (beta chain) was found in a study of T-cell memory formation after mild COVID-19. This clonotype was seen a handful of times. Germline-derived CDR1 and CDR2 are SEHNR and FQNEAQ (reference sequence). V was trimmed by 3 bases and J by 5 bases, leaving 11 bases between them. This CDR3 is built from 13 residues. TCRdb re-called the 5' RACE reads through MiXCR, storing one row per CDR3 protein. Of over 450,000 distinct CDR3 sequences listed, roughly 20% are singletons. This chain links TRBV7-9 with TRBJ2-7; D not resolved. The sequence derives from an adult woman who had mild COVID-19 (a few samples of this study predate the infection). Cell type and time point are not known. The material sequenced was PBMCs or a T cell subset sorted from them (not recorded which). CDR3 sequence (DNA): TGTGCCAGCAGCTTCCCGGTCATCGACGAGCAGTACTTC. Translation gives CASSFPVIDEQYF.